The 20 T cell receptor beta chains presented below share a single source sample, sequenced in a study of blood T cell repertoires in COVID-19. Clones were sequenced by immunoSEQ multiplex PCR, and TCRdb holds only the in-frame ones, with some missing. The table records 200,000 or so clones, 84% of them present only once. Sequencing input: peripheral blood. The source of these receptors is a woman under 40 who had recovered from COVID-19.

The chain joins TRBV24-1 to TRBJ1-1; D call uncertain. Deletions cut 4 bases from V and 4 bases from J, with 15 bases between. This CDR3 is built from 15 residues. Germline CDR1 is KGHDR and CDR2 is SFDVKD. The CDR3 is CATSEPGAGITEAFF. CDR3 sequence (DNA): TGTGCCACCAGTGAACCCGGAGCGGGGATCACTGAAGCTTTCTTT.

The rearrangement links TRBV2 to TRBJ1-1, with TRBD1 matching over 8 bases. The CDR3 extends over 13 amino acids. The V gene's germline CDR1 is SNHLY and CDR2 FYNNEI. J gave up 10 bases and V 5 bases, and 9 bases lay outside the gene matches. In DNA, the CDR3 is TGTGCCAGCAGTTGGGACAGGTCCGGAGGAGCTTTCTTT. Translated: CASSWDRSGGAFF.

The CDR3 spells CASSTTGTGSYEQYF. As DNA, the CDR3 is TGTGCCAGCAGCACCACCGGGACAGGGTCCTACGAGCAGTACTTC. The gene calls are TRBV11-2 and TRBJ2-7, with 9 bases fitting TRBD1. CDR3 size: 15 residues. V gave up 5 bases and J gave up 1 base; unmatched junction bases: 6. CDR1 and CDR2 from the germline V gene are SGHAT and FQNNGV.

This chain connects TRBV28 to TRBJ2-1, with D possibly being TRBD1 or TRBD2 (11 bases each). CDR1 is MDHEN and CDR2 is SYDVKM in the germline V gene. The CDR3 spans 22 residues. Between the trimmed V and J ends, which lost 2 bases and 4 bases, there was a span of 33 bases. The CDR3 loop is CASSLVKWDRGVAGGWYNEQFF. The DNA of the CDR3 is TGTGCCAGCAGTTTAGTGAAATGGGACAGGGGGGTAGCGGGAGGGTGGTACAATGAGCAGTTCTTC.

The chain has TRBV5-6 and TRBJ2-1, with D tentatively TRBD2 (5 bases). Looked up from germline, CDR1 is SGHDT and CDR2 is YYEEEE. Trimming took off 0 bases at V and 5 bases at J, with 12 bases between the two ends. The CDR3 is 15 amino acids. In nucleotides, the CDR3 is TGTGCCAGCAGCTTGGGAGTAGCGCGGCACAATGAGCAGTTCTTC. Protein product: CASSLGVARHNEQFF.

This chain uses TRBV28 with TRBJ1-1, with D hard to call. V was cut by 7 bases and J by 1 base, with 13 bases left in between. The length of the CDR3 is 14 residues. CDR1 is MDHEN, CDR2 SYDVKM, per germline. This CDR3 is CASIVAGGNTEAFF. For the CDR3, the DNA is TGTGCCAGCATCGTTGCGGGTGGGAACACTGAAGCTTTCTTT.

J is TRBJ2-3 and V is TRBV9; D possibly corresponds to TRBD2 (6 bases). This CDR3 region has 17 residues. CDR1 is SGDLS and CDR2 is YYNGEE in the germline V gene. V was clipped by 2 bases and J by 2 bases, with 18 bases between them. The CDR3 loop is CASSVRVAEDVTDTQYF. The CDR3 nucleotides are TGTGCCAGCAGCGTTCGGGTAGCGGAAGACGTCACAGATACGCAGTATTTT. The full variable domain, rest sourced from reference TRBV9 and TRBJ2-3, is DSGVTQTPKHLITATGQRVTLRCSPRSGDLSVYWYQQSLDQGLQFLIQYYNGEERAKGNILERFSAQQFPDLHSELNLSSLELGDSALYFCASSVRVAEDVTDTQYFGPGTRLTVL.

This clone has only one observation. The rearrangement uses TRBV5-6 and TRBJ1-1; a weak D match, TRBD1 (5 bases). The CDR3 is 17 residues long. Looked up from germline, CDR1 is SGHDT and CDR2 is YYEEEE. Trimming shortened V by 3 bases and J by 1 base, and 19 bases separated the two germline ends. The CDR3 loop reads CASSWGGIIATNTEAFF. The CDR3 DNA is TGTGCCAGCAGCTGGGGGGGAATCATAGCAACGAACACTGAAGCTTTCTTT.

In the case of this clone: A junction boundary mismatches the germline segment, possibly from a read error. The chain links TRBV3-1 (or the pseudogene TRBV3-2) to TRBJ2-7; 15 nucleotides line up with TRBD2. CDR3 length equals 13 residues. Germline CDR1 LGHDT, CDR2 YNNKEL (reference sequence). The CDR3 DNA reads TGTGCCAGCACCTCCGGGACTAGCGGGAGGCCGAACTTC. Translated, it gives CASTSGTSGRPNF.

CDR3 sequence reads: CASSSHTEYNEQFF. The CDR3 region has the DNA TGCGCCAGCAGTTCCCACACCGAATACAATGAGCAGTTCTTC. The chain combines TRBV4-1 with TRBJ2-1; D gene ambiguous. Germline lookup yields CDR1 MGHRA and CDR2 YSYEKL. This CDR3 region has 14 residues. Trimming took off 6 bases at V and 4 bases at J, with 13 bases between the two ends.

The chain carries TRBV19 and TRBJ1-5; the D gene is possibly TRBD1 (5 bases). The CDR3 consists of 15 residues. Trimming pared 2 bases from V and 4 bases from J, leaving 12 bases between. Germline CDR1 reads LNHDA; CDR2 reads SQIVND (reference sequence). CDR3 sequence reads: CASSIMGGANQPQHF. The CDR3 bases are TGTGCCAGTAGTATAATGGGAGGGGCAAATCAGCCCCAGCATTTT.

The chain carries TRBV19 and TRBJ2-5; D may be TRBD1 (6 bases). The CDR3 runs 18 residues. V lost 3 bases and J 1 base, leaving 21 bases between the germline ends. Looked up from germline, CDR1 is LNHDA and CDR2 is SQIVND (reference sequence). The CDR3 sequence: CASSIESRGLNPQETQYF. CDR3 coding DNA: TGTGCCAGTAGTATCGAGTCCAGGGGCCTGAACCCCCAAGAGACCCAGTACTTC.

The rearrangement joins TRBV5-4 to TRBJ2-7; D gene unclear. V was pared by 3 bases and J by 0 bases, with 10 bases between. CDR3 length: 14 amino acids. Germline assignment: CDR1 SGHNT and CDR2 YYREEE (reference sequence). This chain's CDR3 is CASSSRSGSYEQYF. DNA for the CDR3: TGTGCCAGCAGCTCCCGGTCGGGCTCCTACGAGCAGTACTTC.

The chain uses TRBV27 and TRBJ2-7; the match to TRBD2 covers 9 bases. The V gene end was trimmed by 4 bases and the J gene end by 12 bases; junction bases not matched to a gene: 16. CDR1 is MNHEY and CDR2 is SMNVEV in the germline V gene (reference sequence). The CDR3 has 15 amino acids. The CDR3 is CASSSGAGGLSPRYF. The CDR3 DNA sequence: TGTGCCAGCAGTTCTGGAGCGGGAGGTTTAAGCCCTCGGTACTTC.

This clone was found once. V gene TRBV3-1 (or the pseudogene TRBV3-2) combines with J gene TRBJ2-4; D is perhaps TRBD2 (5 bases). The CDR3 totals 14 residues. CDR1 is LGHDT, CDR2 YNNKEL, per germline (reference sequence). The V gene lost 1 base and the J gene lost 4 bases, with 8 bases spanning the gap. The CDR3 sequence: CASSQVGAKNIQYF. The CDR3 nucleotides read TGTGCCAGCAGCCAAGTGGGAGCTAAAAACATTCAGTACTTC.

The V and J genes are TRBV5-1 and TRBJ1-3, with 8 bases fitting TRBD1. Per the germline V gene, CDR1 is SGHRS and CDR2 is YFSETQ. CDR3 length: 16 residues. Trimming took 1 base from V and 0 from J; bases not matched to a gene: 3. Here the CDR3 reads CASSLQGAYSGNTIYF. The CDR3 DNA sequence: TGCGCCAGCAGCTTGCAGGGGGCTTACTCTGGAAACACCATATATTTT.

The rearrangement joins TRBV3-1 (or the pseudogene TRBV3-2) to TRBJ2-3; 7 bases agree with TRBD1. V gave up 0 bases and J gave up 3 bases; unmatched junction bases: 6. CDR1 and CDR2 from the germline V gene are LGHDT and YNNKEL (reference sequence). This CDR3 spans 16 amino acids. CDR3 sequence reads: CASSQDLGGGTDTQYF. CDR3 nucleotide sequence: TGTGCCAGCAGCCAAGACCTAGGGGGCGGGACAGATACGCAGTATTTT.

The chain uses TRBV5-1 and TRBJ2-7; 10 bases match TRBD1. CDR3 length: 18 residues. Trimming cost V 4 bases and J 1 base; bases outside gene matches: 14. Germline CDR1 reads SGHRS; CDR2 reads YFSETQ. The CDR3 DNA reads as TGCGCCAGCAGCCTTGGAATGGGTCGGACAGGGGGTTCCTACGAGCAGTACTTC. The encoded protein is CASSLGMGRTGGSYEQYF.

This chain uses TRBV5-1 with TRBJ2-7; 8 nucleotides align to TRBD1. This CDR3 is built from 16 residues. V trimming: 0 bases; J trimming: 1 base; junction bases outside the gene matches: 6. In germline, CDR1 is SGHRS, CDR2 YFSETQ. Here the CDR3 DNA reads TGCGCCAGCAGCTTGGCGGGGACAGGAGTTTCCTACGAGCAGTACTTC. As protein: CASSLAGTGVSYEQYF.

The rearrangement joins TRBV6-1 to TRBJ1-2, with D unresolved. The germline V gene has CDR1 MNHNS and CDR2 SASEGT. V lost 2 bases and J lost 6, with 7 bases in between. The CDR3 totals 12 residues. The CDR3 nucleotides read TGTGCCAGCAGTGAAAACTATAATGGCTACACCTTC. Protein sequence: CASSENYNGYTF.